Each of the 26 T cell receptor beta chains below was sequenced from the same sample in a study of OX40 agonist ivuxolimab in advanced cancers. Data came from immunoSEQ multiplex PCR; TCRdb stores just in-frame clones and leaves some out. Seen here are about 62,000 clones, about 92% observed once, and the top ten hold 0.62%. The sequences come from CD4+ or CD8+ T cells sorted from blood, collected in a trial of the OX40 agonist ivuxolimab. Receptors were obtained from an adult with an advanced solid tumor such as melanoma, head and neck, liver or kidney cancer.

The chain uses TRBV6-5 and TRBJ2-7, with 14 bases lining up with TRBD2. With V trimmed by 7 bases and J by 3 bases, 2 bases remained unmatched. CDR3 size: 14 residues. Germline V lookup: CDR1 MNHEY, CDR2 SVGAGI. The CDR3 reads CASKGTSGSYEQYF. CDR3 DNA: TGTGCCAGCAAAGGGACTAGCGGGAGCTACGAGCAGTACTTC.

V usage is TRBV6-6 and J usage is TRBJ2-7; the match to TRBD1 covers 9 bases. This CDR3 contains 15 residues. V shed 6 bases and J 3 bases; nucleotides not matched to a gene: 9. CDR1 is MNHNY, CDR2 SVGAGI, per germline (reference sequence). This chain's CDR3 is CASRGSGTGRYEQYF. CDR3 in DNA: TGTGCCAGCAGGGGGAGCGGGACAGGGCGCTACGAGCAGTACTTC.

This clone was seen only a few times. The V and J genes are TRBV18 and TRBJ2-2; D possibly corresponds to TRBD2 (5 bases). Trimming shortened V by 2 bases and J by 4 bases, and 11 bases separated the two germline ends. CDR1 is KGHSH, CDR2 LQKENI, per germline. The CDR3 contains 15 residues. Here the CDR3 reads CASSPGGLATGELFF. The CDR3 DNA reads TGTGCCAGCTCACCAGGCGGGTTGGCCACCGGGGAGCTGTTTTTT. Using reference TRBV18 and TRBJ2-2 for the parts outside the CDR3, the full variable domain is NAGVMQNPRHLVRRRGQEARLRCSPMKGHSHVYWYRQLPEEGLKFMVYLQKENIIDESGMPKERFSAEFPKEGPSILRIQQVVRGDSAAYFCASSPGGLATGELFFGEGSRLTVL.

This chain links TRBV11-3 with TRBJ1-6; D unclear. CDR3 length: 18 amino acids. In germline, CDR1 is SGHNT, CDR2 YENEEA. Trimming took 2 bases from V and 0 from J, leaving 14 bases between them. The CDR3 sequence is CASSLTAGLGSYNSPLHF. The CDR3 bases are TGTGCCAGCAGCTTAACGGCAGGTCTAGGCTCCTATAATTCACCCCTCCACTTT.

This sequence joins TRBV6-6 and TRBJ1-3; a weak D match, TRBD1 (5 bases). Germline CDR1 and CDR2: MNHNY and SVGAGI (reference sequence). This CDR3 has 14 amino acids. Trimming removed 6 bases from V and 2 bases from J, with 11 bases in between. In DNA form, the CDR3 reads TGTGCCAGCAGCTTCTCAGGGACTGGAAACACCATATATTTT. This gives the protein CASSFSGTGNTIYF.

This clone was seen only once. The chain recombines TRBV30 with TRBJ1-1; 9 bases line up with TRBD1. The CDR3 spans 15 residues. The germline V gene encodes CDR1 GTSNPN and CDR2 SVGIG (reference sequence). With 0 bases clipped from V and 5 bases from J, the junction kept 7 bases outside the gene matches. CDR3 bases: TGTGCCTGGAGTGTGAGGACAGGGGTAATTACTGAAGCTTTCTTT. It specifies CAWSVRTGVITEAFF. The complete variable domain, with remaining parts taken from reference TRBV30 and TRBJ1-1, reads SQTIHQWPATLVQPVGSPLSLECTVEGTSNPNLYWYRQAAGRGLQLLFYSVGIGQISSEVPQNLSASRPQDRQFILSSKKLLLSDSGFYLCAWSVRTGVITEAFFGQGTRLTVV.

J is TRBJ2-1 and V is TRBV27; D is ambiguous. Germline assignment: CDR1 MNHEY and CDR2 SMNVEV (reference sequence). The CDR3 extends over 14 amino acids. With 7 bases removed from V and 4 bases from J, the gap between germline ends came to 14 bases. The chain's CDR3 is CASNARPGYNEQFF. CDR3 nucleotides: TGTGCCAGCAATGCGCGCCCTGGTTACAATGAGCAGTTCTTC.

The chain employs TRBV30 and TRBJ2-3, with D maybe TRBD2 (5 bases). Germline V gene sequence: CDR1 GTSNPN, CDR2 SVGIG (reference sequence). V lost 2 bases and J 1 base, leaving 13 bases between the germline ends. The CDR3 is made up of 15 amino acids. CDR3 loop: CAWSLASPGTDTQYF. CDR3 DNA: TGTGCCTGGAGTCTAGCCTCTCCGGGCACAGATACGCAGTATTTT.

This chain joins TRBV11-3 and TRBJ1-1, with D maybe TRBD1 (5 bases). CDR1 and CDR2 from the germline V gene are SGHNT and YENEEA. Trimming took 4 bases from V and 1 from J, leaving 10 bases between them. This CDR3 region has 14 residues. This CDR3 is CASSSLTANTEAFF. DNA for the CDR3: TGTGCCAGCAGCTCCCTGACAGCGAACACTGAAGCTTTCTTT.

This clone was observed a single time. The chain combines TRBV2 with TRBJ2-5, with TRBD2 identical over 7 bases. Germline V lookup: CDR1 SNHLY, CDR2 FYNNEI. This CDR3 region has 14 residues. The V segment lost 8 bases and the J segment 4 bases; nucleotides outside the gene matches: 10. The CDR3 here is CASSSRGDGETQYF. DNA of the CDR3: TGTGCCAGCTCCTCCCGGGGGGACGGAGAGACCCAGTACTTC.

The rearrangement links TRBV29-1 to TRBJ1-1; 8 bases are a match to TRBD1. The CDR3 runs 11 residues. CDR1 is SQVTM, CDR2 ANQGSEA, per germline. The CDR3 is CGHSDRAGAFF. The CDR3 coding sequence is TGCGGCCACTCGGACAGGGCAGGGGCTTTCTTT.

V usage is TRBV5-1 and J usage is TRBJ1-2; D unclear. The CDR3 is 13 amino acids. V was trimmed by 1 base and J by 5 bases, leaving 9 bases between them. Germline V gene sequence: CDR1 SGHRS, CDR2 YFSETQ. The CDR3 region has the DNA TGCGCCAGCAGCTTGCTCGGGGAATATGGCTACACCTTC. It specifies CASSLLGEYGYTF.

The CDR3 DNA follows: TGTGCCAGCAGCTTATCTGGACAGCCGGGGGGCTACACCTTC. The encoded protein is CASSLSGQPGGYTF. V usage is TRBV7-9 and J usage is TRBJ1-2; tentative D call: TRBD1 (6 bases). The germline V gene encodes CDR1 SEHNR and CDR2 FQNEAQ (reference sequence). Between the trimmed V and J ends, which lost 2 bases and 8 bases, there was a span of 15 bases. The CDR3 contains 14 residues.

In regard to this clone: Other nucleotide sequences in the sample specify the same CDR3. V and J are TRBV9 and TRBJ2-2, with a weak D call TRBD2 (5 bases). The CDR3 extends over 15 amino acids. Germline CDR1 SGDLS, CDR2 YYNGEE. V was cut by 0 bases and J by 2 bases, with 8 bases left in between. The CDR3 nucleotides are TGTGCCAGCAGCGTAGGTGGGAGTAACACCGGGGAGCTGTTTTTT. Encoded protein: CASSVGGSNTGELFF.

Of note for this clone: The sample carries other DNA sequences with the same CDR3. In nucleotides, the CDR3 is TGTGCCAGCAGCCTAGTTGGGGGACGGGAGACCCAGTACTTC. It yields the protein CASSLVGGRETQYF. The chain recombines TRBV7-6 with TRBJ2-5; D is perhaps TRBD1 or TRBD2 (5 bases each). The CDR3 sequence is 14 residues long. Germline V gene lookup returns CDR1 SGHVS and CDR2 FNYEAQ. Deletions cut 5 bases from V and 5 bases from J, with 15 bases between.

This chain connects TRBV5-8 to TRBJ2-3, with D perhaps TRBD1 or TRBD2 (6 bases each). In germline, CDR1 is SGHTS, CDR2 YDEGEE. CDR3 size: 16 residues. Trimming cost V 4 bases and J 0 bases, with 15 bases left between them. The CDR3 loop reads CASSLFGGPSTDTQYF. CDR3 coding DNA: TGTGCCAGCAGCCTCTTTGGGGGGCCAAGCACAGATACGCAGTATTTT.

This chain connects TRBV19 to TRBJ1-1; TRBD1 aligns across 9 bases. Unmatched junction bases numbered 4, after V lost 6 bases and J lost 2 bases. The CDR3 is made up of 14 amino acids. Germline V gene sequence: CDR1 LNHDA, CDR2 SQIVND (reference sequence). The DNA for the CDR3 is TGTGCCAGTAGGGGGGACAGGGTAAACACTGAAGCTTTCTTT. It is translated as CASRGDRVNTEAFF.

This clone was seen only once. The chain is built from TRBV6-1 and TRBJ1-6, with a tentative D call TRBD1 (6 bases). Trimming stripped 5 bases from V and 7 bases from J, with 12 bases between. CDR3 length equals 14 residues. Germline V gives CDR1 MNHNS, CDR2 SASEGT. In nucleotides, the CDR3 is TGTGCCAGCAGTTCATTACAGGGAAATTCACCCCTCCACTTT. It codes for CASSSLQGNSPLHF.

This clone was seen just once. The chain uses TRBV6-6 and TRBJ2-2; no reliable D call. V lost 2 bases and J lost 4, with 5 bases in between. CDR1 is MNHNY and CDR2 is SVGAGI in the germline V gene (reference sequence). The length of the CDR3 is 13 residues. CDR3 bases: TGTGCCAGCAGTTACGACGGCACCGGGGAGCTGTTTTTT. Protein product: CASSYDGTGELFF.

The rearrangement links TRBV9 to TRBJ1-6, with D tentatively TRBD1 (6 bases). V was pared by 4 bases and J by 9 bases, with 17 bases between. Germline values: CDR1 SGDLS, CDR2 YYNGEE. This CDR3 has 15 residues. The CDR3 reads CASSPWDTGGSPLHF. The CDR3, as DNA: TGTGCCAGCAGCCCGTGGGACACCGGGGGTTCACCCCTCCACTTT.

The chain has TRBV6-6 and TRBJ1-5, with 9 bases that match TRBD1. This CDR3 region has 15 residues. Germline loops: CDR1 MNHNY, CDR2 SVGAGI (reference sequence). Trimming at V came to 2 bases and at J to 5 bases, leaving 4 bases not matched to a gene. For the CDR3, the DNA is TGTGCCAGCAGTTACACAGGGGGCAAGGATCAGCCCCAGCATTTT. This translates into CASSYTGGKDQPQHF.

The CDR3 sequence is CASSLLAGRETQYF. Here the CDR3 DNA reads TGTGCCAGCAGTCTTCTTGCGGGTAGGGAGACCCAGTACTTC. The V call is TRBV27, the J call TRBJ2-5; perhaps TRBD2 as D (5 bases). V shed 5 bases and J shed 5 bases, with 15 bases lying between them. Germline CDR1 MNHEY, CDR2 SMNVEV (reference sequence). This CDR3 spans 14 amino acids.

The rearrangement joins TRBV25-1 to TRBJ2-7, with a possible D match to TRBD2 (5 bases). From germline, CDR1 is MGHDK and CDR2 SYGVNS. The CDR3 totals 13 residues. Trimming removed 3 bases at V and 7 bases at J, with 13 bases between. The CDR3 nucleotides read TGTGCCAGCAGTGAGGCTCGAGAGGGAGAGCAGTACTTC. It encodes CASSEAREGEQYF.

The rearrangement joins TRBV7-8 to TRBJ2-1; 7 positions match TRBD1. The CDR3 runs to 14 residues. The V gene's germline CDR1 is SGHVS and CDR2 FQNEAQ. Trimming removed 5 bases from V and 9 bases from J; junction bases left unmatched: 10. CDR3 region: CASSRQGIESEQFF. The CDR3 DNA is TGTGCCAGCAGCCGACAGGGTATAGAGAGTGAGCAGTTCTTC.

The chain links TRBV5-3 to TRBJ1-4; D is possibly TRBD1 (5 bases). TRBV5-3 is classed as an ORF, of uncertain function. The CDR3 sequence is 13 residues long. The V end was cut by 10 bases, the J end by 8 bases, with 18 bases between. Here the CDR3 reads CAHGGAGKEKLFF. CDR3 DNA sequence: TGTGCCCACGGTGGGGCAGGGAAGGAAAAACTGTTTTTT.

V is TRBV5-1 and J is TRBJ1-1, with D uncertain. The germline V gene has CDR1 SGHRS and CDR2 YFSETQ. V was trimmed by 4 bases and J by 0 bases, leaving 10 bases between them. The CDR3 sequence is 14 residues long. Here the CDR3 DNA reads TGCGCCAGCAGCCCCACCGGGCTGAACACTGAAGCTTTCTTT. Amino acids: CASSPTGLNTEAFF.